Listed below are T cell receptor beta chains from one sample, sequenced in a study of T cell changes during pregnancy in multiple sclerosis. Repertoires were generated with immunoSEQ multiplex PCR, while TCRdb's copy carries only in-frame clones and drops some. The data contain 50,000 to 70,000 clones, 93% of them singletons. The sequencing used peripheral blood, collected after pregnancy. The receptors derive from a female donor with multiple sclerosis, enrolled in a pregnancy study. Each CDR3 is given without its conserved first and last residue. The order of the fields is CDR3 protein, CDR3 length, V gene.

CDR3: ASSAQGTGELF; length: 11; V: TRBV9
CDR3: ASSDSGPGTEAF; length: 12; V: TRBV25-1
CDR3: ASTPGQSYNEQF; length: 12; V: TRBV9
CDR3: AWSVGQGKARYGYT; length: 14; V: TRBV30
CDR3: ASTMTGYYTGELF; length: 13; V: TRBV27
CDR3: ASSRAGGRDTQY; length: 12; V: TRBV6-5
CDR3: ASSSWGRVSYNEQF; length: 14; V: TRBV5-6
CDR3: AWSTGQGVYEQY; length: 12; V: TRBV30
CDR3: ASSLRENQPQH; length: 11; V: TRBV6-5
CDR3: ASSAQTGDTEAF; length: 12; V: TRBV9
CDR3: ASSRPSAGLETQY; length: 13; V: TRBV7-6
CDR3: ASSSPPADTQY; length: 11; V: TRBV28
CDR3: ASSQNFPNYEQY; length: 12; V: TRBV14
CDR3: ASSPTQRLSYNEQF; length: 14; V: TRBV5-4
CDR3: ASSSRQGIAEAF; length: 12; V: TRBV7-2
CDR3: ASKPSGVNTGELF; length: 13; V: TRBV7-2
CDR3: ASSNLAGGYNEQF; length: 13; V: TRBV19
CDR3: ASSFSTSGRVHEQY; length: 14; V: TRBV6-5
CDR3: ATSREGHIGEAF; length: 12; V: TRBV15
CDR3: ASSLKIAGLAGPWEYEQY; length: 18; V: TRBV28
CDR3: AWSVPDRAHTEAF; length: 13; V: TRBV30
CDR3: ASSTSGGNQPQH; length: 12; V: TRBV19
CDR3: ASSLYSQALNEKLF; length: 14; V: TRBV5-6
CDR3: ASVIRDIGPNTGELF; length: 15; V: TRBV6-4
CDR3: ATSSRTGEIGELF; length: 13; V: TRBV15
CDR3: ASGPARALNTEAF; length: 13; V: TRBV12-5
CDR3: ASSTTGFNQPQH; length: 12; V: TRBV27
CDR3: ASSQSQGFTPLGANVLT; length: 17; V: TRBV4-1
CDR3: ASSSTGQAF; length: 9; V: TRBV28
CDR3: ASSRDREETQY; length: 11; V: TRBV6-1
CDR3: AIGGLDSSYNEQF; length: 13; V: TRBV19
CDR3: ASSTGSGFTEAF; length: 12; V: TRBV7-3
CDR3: SVGTGVETQY; length: 10; V: TRBV29-1
CDR3: ASSTPGGQGGNTQY; length: 14; V: TRBV25-1
CDR3: ASSQDRTIHTEAF; length: 13; V: TRBV4-3
CDR3: ASSSGGGGQPQH; length: 12; V: TRBV7-9
CDR3: ASSYRWTGGNTEAF; length: 14; V: TRBV19
CDR3: ALNNQPQH; length: 8; V: TRBV10-3
CDR3: ASSYGTSFYEQY; length: 12; V: TRBV27
CDR3: ASSPSRESYNEQF; length: 13; V: TRBV28
CDR3: ASSPRVAGELF; length: 11; V: TRBV9
CDR3: ASSKGNSGSHPYNEQF; length: 16; V: TRBV21-1
CDR3: ATSMAQGDSYEQY; length: 13; V: TRBV15
CDR3: ASSLGGGTGSSGANVLT; length: 17; V: TRBV7-6
CDR3: ASSVGSGNQPQH; length: 12; V: TRBV9
CDR3: ASSPSGGRADTQY; length: 13; V: TRBV7-6